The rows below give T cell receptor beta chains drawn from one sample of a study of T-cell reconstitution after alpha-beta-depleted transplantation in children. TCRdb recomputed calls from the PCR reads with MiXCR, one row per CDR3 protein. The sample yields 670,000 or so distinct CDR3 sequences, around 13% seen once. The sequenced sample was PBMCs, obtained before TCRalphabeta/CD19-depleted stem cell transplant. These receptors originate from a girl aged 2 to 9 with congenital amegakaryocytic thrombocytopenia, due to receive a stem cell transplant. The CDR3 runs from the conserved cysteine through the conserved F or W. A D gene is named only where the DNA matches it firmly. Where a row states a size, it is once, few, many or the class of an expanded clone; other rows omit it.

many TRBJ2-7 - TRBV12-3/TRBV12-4 TGTGCCAGCCGACCCCTTCGGACTTTCTCCTACGAGCAGTACTTC CASRPLRTFSYEQYF
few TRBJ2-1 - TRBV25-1 TGTGCCAGCAGTGAATCCACAGGCCTTACCTACAATGAGCAGTTCTTC CASSESTGLTYNEQFF
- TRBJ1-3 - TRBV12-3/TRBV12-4 TGTGCCAGCAGTTTAGTGAACACCATATATTTT CASSLVNTIYF
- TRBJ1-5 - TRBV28 TGTGCCAGCAGTTTAATACCCGGCAGGGAGGACAATCAGCCCCAGCATTTT CASSLIPGREDNQPQHF
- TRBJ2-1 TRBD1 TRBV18 TGTGCCAGCTCACCACCGGACGGGACAGGGATGGACAATGAGCAGTTCTTC CASSPPDGTGMDNEQFF
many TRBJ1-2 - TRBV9 TGTGCCAGCAGCGTGTCAGACCGCTATGGCTACACCTTC CASSVSDRYGYTF
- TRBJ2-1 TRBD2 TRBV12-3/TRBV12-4 TGTGCCACGGCGCCCGGACTAGCGGCGAACAATGAGCAGTTCTTC CATAPGLAANNEQFF
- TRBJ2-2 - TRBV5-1 TGCGCCAGCACCCCCACAGCGGTGAACACCGGGGAGCTGTTTTTT CASTPTAVNTGELFF
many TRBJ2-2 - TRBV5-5 TGTGCCAGCAGCTTGAGGGTCGGCACCGGGGAGCTGTTTTTT CASSLRVGTGELFF
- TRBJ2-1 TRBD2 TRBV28 TGTGCCAGCAGTCCCCCGGGACTAGCGGAACATCTGCCCTACAATGAGCAGTTCTTC CASSPPGLAEHLPYNEQFF
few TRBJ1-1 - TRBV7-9 TGTGCCAGCAGCTTAGGAGGAAGCATGAACACTGAAGCTTTCTTT CASSLGGSMNTEAFF
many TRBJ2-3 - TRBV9 TGTGCCAGCAGCGTAGGATCACGGAGAATAGATACGCAGTATTTT CASSVGSRRIDTQYF